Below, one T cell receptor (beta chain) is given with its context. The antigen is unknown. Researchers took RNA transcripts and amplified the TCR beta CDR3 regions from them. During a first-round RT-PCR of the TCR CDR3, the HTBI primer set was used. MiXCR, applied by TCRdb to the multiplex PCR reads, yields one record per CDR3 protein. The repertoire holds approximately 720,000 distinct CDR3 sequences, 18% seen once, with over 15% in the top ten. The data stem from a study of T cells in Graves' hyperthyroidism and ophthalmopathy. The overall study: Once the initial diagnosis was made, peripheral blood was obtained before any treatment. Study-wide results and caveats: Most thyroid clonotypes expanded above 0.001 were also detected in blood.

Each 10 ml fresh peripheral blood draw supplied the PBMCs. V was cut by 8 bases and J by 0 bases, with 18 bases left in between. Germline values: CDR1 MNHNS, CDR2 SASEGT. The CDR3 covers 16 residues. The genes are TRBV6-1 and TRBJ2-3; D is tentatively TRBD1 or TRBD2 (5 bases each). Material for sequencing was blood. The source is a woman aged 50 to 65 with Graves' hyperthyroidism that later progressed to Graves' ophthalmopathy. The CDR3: CASGRVGTTSTDTQYF. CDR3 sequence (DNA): TGTGCCAGCGGTCGCGTAGGGACCACTAGCACAGATACGCAGTATTTT.